This TCR beta chain was found in a study of shared clonotypes between healthy human individuals. The CDR3 contains 13 residues. Germline CDR1 is SGHTA and CDR2 is FQGTGA. V gave up 5 bases and J gave up 6 bases, with 13 bases separating them. Sequenced by immunoSEQ multiplex PCR; TCRdb stores in-frame clones only, minus some. The sample carries around 2.5 million clones, 93% recorded once. With regard to this clone: Its antigen is not identified.

Study-level points and caveats: Rarefaction gave evidence that sorted-subset sequencing remained incomplete despite large depth.

Sequencing used naive CD4+ T cells from PBMCs. Subset given: CD45RA+ positively selected. The rearrangement links TRBV7-3 to TRBJ2-5; tentatively, D is TRBD2 (5 bases). The source is a man aged 18 to 30 in good health. Some clones in this sample may be carry-over from other donors' samples. The CDR3 DNA follows: TGTGCCAGCAGCCCCGGGGAGCACCAGACCCAGTACTTC. Translated: CASSPGEHQTQYF.